The 28 T cell receptor beta chains below come from one sample, sequenced in a study of blood T cell repertoires in COVID-19. Here immunoSEQ multiplex PCR was the method, and the copy in TCRdb shows in-frame clones only, minus some. The sample contains 300,000 to 400,000 clones, approximately 86% of which appear only once. The sample taken for sequencing was peripheral blood. These receptors originate from an older woman with COVID-19, enrolled during active disease.

The chain joins TRBV28 to TRBJ1-4, with 7 bases matching TRBD1. The CDR3 consists of 16 residues. Germline assignment: CDR1 MDHEN and CDR2 SYDVKM. With V trimmed by 4 bases and J by 6 bases, 11 bases remained unmatched. This CDR3 reads CASSSPSTGKHEKLFF. The CDR3 DNA sequence: TGTGCCAGCAGTTCCCCCTCGACAGGGAAGCATGAAAAACTGTTTTTT.

The CDR3 loop is CAWSAGDRSTLEQYF. DNA of the CDR3: TGTGCCTGGAGCGCTGGGGACAGGTCGACCCTCGAGCAGTACTTC. The V call is TRBV30, the J call TRBJ2-7; 8 positions agree with TRBD1. This CDR3 comprises 15 residues. The ends lost 3 bases at V and 6 bases at J; junction bases unmatched: 13. Germline-derived CDR1 and CDR2 are GTSNPN and SVGIG (reference sequence).

The chain combines TRBV7-2 with TRBJ1-1; D perhaps matches TRBD1 (6 bases). CDR3 length: 14 residues. Trimming shortened V by 1 base and J by 6 bases, and 12 bases separated the two germline ends. CDR1 and CDR2 (germline): SGHTA, FQGNSA. CDR3 sequence reads: CASSLELGASEAFF. The CDR3 DNA reads as TGTGCCAGCAGCTTAGAGTTGGGGGCTTCTGAAGCTTTCTTT.

The V call is TRBV5-4, the J call TRBJ1-3; D ambiguous. The length of the CDR3 is 14 residues. From germline, CDR1 is SGHNT and CDR2 YYREEE (reference sequence). Trimming took 0 bases from V and 2 from J, leaving 6 bases between them. CDR3 amino acids: CASSLGGTGNTIYF. The CDR3 DNA sequence: TGTGCCAGCAGCTTGGGAGGGACTGGAAACACCATATATTTT.

The chain has TRBV19 and TRBJ1-6; tentative D call: TRBD1 (5 bases). Germline V gene lookup returns CDR1 LNHDA and CDR2 SQIVND (reference sequence). The V and J ends lost 5 bases and 6 bases respectively, with 8 bases between them. The CDR3 is made up of 13 amino acids. CDR3 loop: CASSSGGNSPLHF. DNA for the CDR3: TGTGCCAGTAGTTCGGGGGGTAATTCACCCCTCCACTTT.

The J gene is TRBJ2-7, the V gene TRBV6-2 or TRBV6-3, with 8 bases matching TRBD1. Losses at the gene ends were 0 bases for V and 3 bases for J; bases not matched to a gene: 13. The CDR3 totals 18 residues. Germline CDR1 MNHEY, CDR2 SVGEGT. In nucleotides, the CDR3 is TGTGCCAGCAGTTACTCGCTGGGGCGGACAGGGAGTTACTACGAGCAGTACTTC. Translating it yields CASSYSLGRTGSYYEQYF.

V gene TRBV21-1 combines with J gene TRBJ2-5; TRBD2, as called in the table, went unchecked against the DNA. TRBV21-1 counts as a pseudogene. The CDR3 has 17 residues. Written as DNA, the CDR3 is TGTGCCAGCACCCCCGGGACTAGCGGGGGGGCCTTAGAGACCCAGTACTTC. Its protein product is CASTPGTSGGALETQYF.

The V gene is TRBV7-2, the J gene TRBJ1-2; 8 nucleotides agree with TRBD1. The CDR3 length is 16 residues. The germline V gene encodes CDR1 SGHTA and CDR2 FQGNSA. Losses at the gene ends were 5 bases for V and 4 bases for J; bases not matched to a gene: 12. The CDR3 here is CASSLSGQGSPYGYTF. The CDR3 region has the DNA TGTGCCAGCAGCCTAAGCGGACAGGGAAGCCCCTATGGCTACACCTTC.

Worth noting for this clone: This sample includes further DNA sequences coding for the same CDR3. The genes are TRBV5-1 and TRBJ2-7, with D maybe TRBD2 (7 bases). CDR1 and CDR2 from the germline V gene are SGHRS and YFSETQ. V gave up 4 bases and J gave up 1 base, with 9 bases separating them. This CDR3 region has 13 residues. The CDR3 nucleotides read TGCGCCAGCAGCAGGGGGGGGTCCTACGAGCAGTACTTC. It is translated as CASSRGGSYEQYF.

The chain is built from TRBV29-1 and TRBJ2-7, with no clear D. V was pared by 2 bases and J by 2 bases, with 10 bases between. This CDR3 region has 13 residues. Germline CDR1 reads SQVTM; CDR2 reads ANQGSEA. The CDR3 DNA sequence: TGCAGCGTTGAACTGGCCCCCCCCTACGAGCAGTACTTC. Translating it yields CSVELAPPYEQYF.

This clone was counted once. The V call is TRBV7-6, the J call TRBJ1-1; 8 positions match TRBD1. With V trimmed by 0 bases and J by 5 bases, 20 bases remained unmatched. Germline CDR1 and CDR2: SGHVS and FNYEAQ. The CDR3 contains 20 residues. The CDR3 nucleotides read TGTGCCAGCAGCTTAGCTTTTTCTCCTGGACAGGGAGGTCTGGGGACTGAAGCTTTCTTT. Protein sequence: CASSLAFSPGQGGLGTEAFF.

The J gene is TRBJ2-7, the V gene TRBV7-8, with a tentative D call TRBD1 (6 bases). Germline V CDR1 and CDR2: SGHVS, FQNEAQ. The length of the CDR3 is 12 residues. V shed 0 bases and J shed 6 bases, with 6 bases lying between them. The CDR3 reads CASSLAGAEQYF. The CDR3 DNA sequence: TGTGCCAGCAGCTTAGCGGGGGCCGAGCAGTACTTC.

The chain employs TRBV6-6 and TRBJ2-7; D is possibly TRBD1 (6 bases). There are 16 residues in the CDR3. In germline, CDR1 is MNHNY, CDR2 SVGAGI (reference sequence). V dropped 6 bases and J dropped 3 bases, with 21 bases sitting between them. The CDR3 sequence is CASSSPSQGKNYEQYF. CDR3 nucleotides: TGTGCCAGCAGCTCCCCTTCACAGGGTAAAAACTACGAGCAGTACTTC.

The CDR3: CASSVRVDEQYF. In DNA, the CDR3 is TGTGCCAGCAGCGTTCGGGTTGACGAGCAGTACTTC. The chain links TRBV7-9 to TRBJ2-7; D remains ambiguous. Per germline, CDR1 SEHNR and CDR2 FQNEAQ (reference sequence). V lost 5 bases and J 5 bases, leaving 10 bases between the germline ends. This CDR3 spans 12 amino acids.

The rearrangement joins TRBV4-2 to TRBJ2-7, with 11 nucleotides matching TRBD2. V was clipped by 1 base and J by 3 bases; unmatched bases: 8. Germline V gene data show CDR1 as LGHNA and CDR2 as YNFKEQ. The CDR3 covers 17 residues. The CDR3: CASSQGELAGASYEQYF. CDR3 sequence (DNA): TGTGCCAGCAGCCAAGGGGAACTAGCGGGGGCTAGCTACGAGCAGTACTTC.

The rearrangement joins TRBV6-6 to TRBJ2-1; D is unresolved. V gave up 0 bases and J gave up 0 bases, with 9 bases separating them. Per germline, CDR1 MNHNY and CDR2 SVGAGI (reference sequence). This CDR3 is 16 amino acids long. The DNA for the CDR3 is TGTGCCAGCAGTTACTCGAGGATTAGCTCCTACAATGAGCAGTTCTTC. Translation gives CASSYSRISSYNEQFF.

V is TRBV11-2 and J is TRBJ1-1, with 8 bases lining up with TRBD1. The CDR3 has 15 residues. V was clipped by 5 bases and J by 0 bases; unmatched bases: 5. Germline V gives CDR1 SGHAT, CDR2 FQNNGV. In DNA form, the CDR3 reads TGTGCCAGCAGCACCGGACAGGGTCTGAACACTGAAGCTTTCTTT. Its translation: CASSTGQGLNTEAFF.

The rearrangement links TRBV6-5 to TRBJ1-2; a possible D gene is TRBD1 (5 bases). Deletions cut 8 bases from V and 8 bases from J, with 15 bases between. The CDR3 totals 12 residues. Germline values: CDR1 MNHEY, CDR2 SVGAGI. CDR3 sequence reads: CASGKGFDGYTF. The CDR3 region has the DNA TGTGCCAGCGGTAAGGGGTTCGACGGCTACACCTTC.

CDR3 loop: CASSYSGEDGYTF. The CDR3 coding sequence is TGTGCCAGCAGTTACTCGGGGGAGGATGGCTACACCTTC. J is TRBJ1-2 and V is TRBV6-5; the D gene is possibly TRBD1 (5 bases). CDR1 MNHEY and CDR2 SVGAGI come from the germline V gene. The CDR3 consists of 13 residues. The germline V and J ends were trimmed by 0 bases and 6 bases, with 8 bases remaining between them.

V usage is TRBV9 and J usage is TRBJ2-5; a possible D gene is TRBD1 (7 bases). V dropped 4 bases and J dropped 2 bases, with 12 bases sitting between them. This CDR3 contains 14 residues. Looked up from germline, CDR1 is SGDLS and CDR2 is YYNGEE. The CDR3 nucleotides are TGTGCCAGCAGCCCCCCAGGGGGGCAAGAGACCCAGTACTTC. As protein: CASSPPGGQETQYF.

The V and J genes are TRBV6-5 and TRBJ1-1; 9 nucleotides align to TRBD1. The CDR3 is 14 residues long. Trimming took 7 bases from V and 4 from J; bases not matched to a gene: 7. The V gene's germline CDR1 is MNHEY and CDR2 SVGAGI. CDR3 nucleotides: TGTGCCAGCATATACAGGGGGCAGGGCACTGAAGCTTTCTTT. It is translated as CASIYRGQGTEAFF.

V and J are TRBV19 and TRBJ2-7, with 9 bases fitting TRBD1. Germline CDR1 and CDR2: LNHDA and SQIVND (reference sequence). Germline trimming cut 8 bases from V and 2 bases from J; bases unmatched to any gene: 4. CDR3 length equals 13 residues. This CDR3 reads CASGRDRAYEQYF. The CDR3 region has the DNA TGTGCCAGTGGCCGGGACAGGGCCTACGAGCAGTACTTC.

The rearrangement joins TRBV3-1 (or the pseudogene TRBV3-2) to TRBJ1-1; D gene uncertain. The CDR3 spans 15 residues. V lost 4 bases, J lost 0 bases, and 12 bases lay in between. Per germline, CDR1 LGHDT and CDR2 YNNKEL (reference sequence). CDR3 in DNA: TGTGCCAGCAGCCGCGAGGATTTCTTGAACACTGAAGCTTTCTTT. It specifies CASSREDFLNTEAFF.

The chain is built from TRBV7-2 and TRBJ1-2; 8 bases are shared with TRBD1. There are 14 residues in the CDR3. CDR1 is SGHTA and CDR2 is FQGNSA in the germline V gene. The V and J ends lost 5 bases and 1 base, in that order; junction bases with no gene match: 3. The CDR3 loop is CASSRGQVNYGYTF. CDR3 nucleotides: TGTGCCAGCAGCAGGGGACAGGTTAACTATGGCTACACCTTC.

The V gene is TRBV7-2, the J gene TRBJ2-1, with TRBD1 matching over 9 bases. CDR3 length: 15 residues. Germline CDR1 reads SGHTA; CDR2 reads FQGNSA. V lost 5 bases, J lost 6 bases, and 8 bases stayed unmatched. The CDR3 spells CASSPGTGLGNEQFF. CDR3 nucleotides: TGTGCCAGCAGCCCCGGGACAGGGTTAGGCAATGAGCAGTTCTTC.

The V gene is TRBV21-1, the J gene TRBJ2-2; TRBD2 was called by the table and not checked on the DNA. TRBV21-1 is assigned pseudogene status. This CDR3 contains 17 residues. CDR3 sequence: CASAPRLAGLNTGELFF. CDR3 DNA sequence: TGTGCCAGCGCCCCTAGACTAGCGGGGTTGAACACCGGGGAGCTGTTTTTT.

The genes are TRBV12-3 or TRBV12-4 and TRBJ1-3, with unresolved D. Trimming took off 7 bases at V and 2 bases at J, with 9 bases between the two ends. This CDR3 spans 13 amino acids. The CDR3 protein is CASTRTPGNTIYF. CDR3 sequence (DNA): TGTGCCAGCACACGAACTCCTGGAAACACCATATATTTT.

The gene calls are TRBV9 and TRBJ1-6; TRBD1 agrees at 7 bases. Looked up from germline, CDR1 is SGDLS and CDR2 is YYNGEE. V was pared by 8 bases and J by 14 bases, with 19 bases of the junction left unmatched. This CDR3 contains 15 residues. The CDR3 loop reads CASSSATGLAFSLHF. CDR3 coding DNA: TGTGCCAGTTCCTCGGCGACAGGGCTCGCGTTTTCCCTCCACTTT.